Below are 28 T cell receptor beta chains sequenced from a single sample in a study of T cell responses to AZD1222 COVID-19 vaccine. This table comes from immunoSEQ multiplex PCR, and its TCRdb copy is limited to in-frame clones, with some not included. The sample has some 120,000 clones, about 90% seen once. The input for sequencing was peripheral blood, taken on day 0 of AZD1222 vaccination. Source of these receptors: an adult in good health.

V and J are TRBV7-9 and TRBJ1-4; no clear D gene. The CDR3 runs to 17 residues. Trimming pared 1 base from V and 5 bases from J, leaving 17 bases between. CDR1 and CDR2 from the germline V gene are SEHNR and FQNEAQ (reference sequence). CDR3 residues: CASSLGLSAANNEKLFF. Here the CDR3 DNA reads TGTGCCAGCAGCTTAGGCCTTTCGGCAGCGAACAATGAAAAACTGTTTTTT.

The chain carries TRBV7-9 and TRBJ1-4; D gene unclear. The CDR3 sequence is 11 residues long. The V gene's germline CDR1 is SEHNR and CDR2 FQNEAQ (reference sequence). The V and J ends lost 7 bases and 4 bases respectively, with 4 bases between them. The CDR3 is CASNGNEKLFF. As DNA, the CDR3 is TGTGCCAGCAACGGTAATGAAAAACTGTTTTTT.

The chain has TRBV28 and TRBJ1-5; tentative D call: TRBD1 (6 bases). The CDR3 is made up of 14 amino acids. Trimming cost V 6 bases and J 0 bases, with 9 bases left between them. Germline V gives CDR1 MDHEN, CDR2 SYDVKM. CDR3 sequence reads: CASRNRVSNQPQHF. As DNA, the CDR3 is TGTGCCAGCAGGAACAGGGTTAGCAATCAGCCCCAGCATTTT.

The chain links TRBV6-1 to TRBJ2-7; possibly TRBD2 for D (5 bases). The CDR3 covers 13 residues. V was shortened by 1 base and J by 6 bases, with 10 bases between the two germline ends. The germline V gene has CDR1 MNHNS and CDR2 SASEGT. This CDR3 is CASSEVGVSEQYF. The CDR3 coding sequence is TGTGCCAGCAGTGAAGTCGGGGTGAGCGAGCAGTACTTC.

This chain joins TRBV2 and TRBJ2-7, with 9 bases that match TRBD1. This CDR3 has 13 residues. The germline gives CDR1 SNHLY, CDR2 FYNNEI. Germline trimming cut 4 bases from V and 3 bases from J; bases unmatched to any gene: 1. CDR3 sequence: CASSVDRGYEQYF. The CDR3 nucleotides are TGTGCCAGCAGTGTGGACAGGGGCTACGAGCAGTACTTC.

The chain is built from TRBV15 and TRBJ1-2; D gene unclear. CDR1 is LNHNV and CDR2 is YYDKDF in the germline V gene (reference sequence). The V end lost 5 bases, the J end lost 4 bases, and 17 bases lay between the germline ends. The CDR3 sequence is 15 residues long. The CDR3 coding sequence is TGTGCCACCAGCCTTGACCTTTCGGGAGCCTATGGCTACACCTTC. It translates to CATSLDLSGAYGYTF.

The chain links TRBV2 to TRBJ2-7, with a weak D call TRBD2 (6 bases). The ends were cut back, 6 bases at V and 2 bases at J, with 17 bases in the middle. The V gene's germline CDR1 is SNHLY and CDR2 FYNNEI. The CDR3 runs to 15 residues. CDR3 DNA: TGTGCCAGCAGCGCGGGACTCCGAGGGACCTACGAGCAGTACTTC. Protein: CASSAGLRGTYEQYF. Together with reference TRBV2 and TRBJ2-7, the CDR3 gives the full variable domain: EPEVTQTPSHQVTQMGQEVILRCVPISNHLYFYWYRQILGQKVEFLVSFYNNEISEKSEIFDDQFSVERPDGSNFTLKIRSTKLEDSAMYFCASSAGLRGTYEQYFGPGTRLTVT.

This chain joins TRBV11-3 and TRBJ2-5, with TRBD2 as a possible D gene (6 bases). Between the trimmed V and J ends, which lost 3 bases and 2 bases, there was a span of 16 bases. The CDR3 spans 16 residues. CDR1 is SGHNT and CDR2 is YENEEA in the germline V gene. DNA for the CDR3: TGTGCCAGCAGCTTCTATTTCTCTGCGGGGCAAGAGACCCAGTACTTC. It specifies CASSFYFSAGQETQYF.

This chain links TRBV28 with TRBJ1-5; D is undetermined. Germline assignment: CDR1 MDHEN and CDR2 SYDVKM. V was cut by 6 bases and J by 0 bases, with 9 bases left in between. There are 14 residues in the CDR3. This chain's CDR3 is CASSPWDSNQPQHF. For the CDR3, the DNA is TGTGCCAGCAGCCCATGGGATAGCAATCAGCCCCAGCATTTT.

This chain connects TRBV5-1 to TRBJ1-3; TRBD1 is a possible D gene (6 bases). Trimming shortened V by 4 bases and J by 0 bases, and 11 bases separated the two germline ends. The CDR3 is 15 residues long. Germline V lookup: CDR1 SGHRS, CDR2 YFSETQ. The CDR3 DNA follows: TGCGCCAGCAGCGAGACAGGAGACTCTGGAAACACCATATATTTT. Translation: CASSETGDSGNTIYF.

In this sample, this clone turned up a few times. The CDR3 region is CASSRNRGLDSPLHF. CDR3 nucleotide sequence: TGTGCCAGTAGTCGCAACAGGGGGCTGGATTCACCCCTCCACTTT. The chain recombines TRBV19 with TRBJ1-6; 9 nucleotides agree with TRBD1. The J segment lost 8 bases and the V segment lost 5 bases, leaving 7 bases of the junction unmatched. CDR3 length equals 15 residues. Looked up from germline, CDR1 is LNHDA and CDR2 is SQIVND (reference sequence).

This rearrangement joins TRBV9 to TRBJ2-5; 7 nucleotides align to TRBD1. V was clipped by 4 bases and J by 1 base; unmatched bases: 4. Germline V gives CDR1 SGDLS, CDR2 YYNGEE. This CDR3 comprises 14 residues. CDR3 residues: CASSLRTGQETQYF. As DNA, the CDR3 is TGTGCCAGCAGCCTGAGGACAGGCCAAGAGACCCAGTACTTC.

The chain is built from TRBV7-8 and TRBJ2-5; 8 nucleotides line up with TRBD2. Germline CDR1 reads SGHVS; CDR2 reads FQNEAQ. V shed 3 bases and J 4 bases; nucleotides not matched to a gene: 7. This CDR3 region has 15 residues. CDR3 sequence (DNA): TGTGCCAGCAGCTTTCAGGGCGGGGGGACAGAGACCCAGTACTTC. Translating gives CASSFQGGGTETQYF.

This CDR3 is CASSPRQVHGYTF. The CDR3 DNA is TGTGCCAGCAGCCCCAGACAGGTACATGGCTACACCTTC. V is TRBV7-8 and J is TRBJ1-2, with a weak D call TRBD1 (6 bases). The germline V and J ends were trimmed by 5 bases and 6 bases, with 13 bases remaining between them. The CDR3 is 13 residues long. Germline CDR1 SGHVS, CDR2 FQNEAQ.

V usage is TRBV18 and J usage is TRBJ2-7, with a possible D match to TRBD1 (6 bases). There are 13 residues in the CDR3. CDR1 and CDR2 (germline): KGHSH, LQKENI. V was pared by 1 base and J by 4 bases, with 8 bases between. The CDR3 here is CASSPRTVYEQYF. The CDR3 DNA reads as TGTGCCAGCTCACCACGGACAGTGTACGAGCAGTACTTC.

The chain links TRBV29-1 to TRBJ2-2, with 10 bases that match TRBD2. CDR3 size: 16 residues. CDR1 is SQVTM and CDR2 is ANQGSEA in the germline V gene. V lost 5 bases, J lost 4 bases, and 10 bases stayed unmatched. CDR3 in amino acids: CSVSFVAGGFTGELFF. CDR3 DNA: TGCAGCGTTTCCTTCGTAGCGGGAGGTTTCACCGGGGAGCTGTTTTTT.

The chain links TRBV5-1 to TRBJ2-7; D is possibly TRBD1 (5 bases). CDR1 and CDR2 (germline): SGHRS, YFSETQ. The V gene lost 1 base and the J gene lost 3 bases, with 8 bases spanning the gap. The CDR3 contains 13 residues. CDR3: CASSLRQGYEQYF. The DNA for the CDR3 is TGCGCCAGCAGCTTGAGGCAGGGCTACGAGCAGTACTTC. Complete variable domain (other parts from reference TRBV5-1 and TRBJ2-7): KAGVTQTPRYLIKTRGQQVTLSCSPISGHRSVSWYQQTPGQGLQFLFEYFSETQRNKGNFPGRFSGRQFSNSRSEMNVSTLELGDSALYLCASSLRQGYEQYFGPGTRLTVT.

The table lists this clone with a count of one. An end of the junction does not agree with germline; a read error may underlie this. This chain links TRBV4-2 with TRBJ1-2, with D unclear. The CDR3 covers 14 residues. The germline V gene has CDR1 LGHNA and CDR2 YNFKEQ. The DNA for the CDR3 is TGTGCCAGCAGCCAAGATATTCCGAACTATGGCTACATCTTC. Protein sequence: CASSQDIPNYGYIF.

The chain has TRBV7-9 and TRBJ1-6; D may be TRBD1 (6 bases). Germline CDR1 SEHNR, CDR2 FQNEAQ (reference sequence). Trimming shortened V by 1 base and J by 9 bases, and 13 bases separated the two germline ends. The CDR3 loop spans 15 amino acids. The CDR3, as DNA: TGTGCCAGCAGCTTAGATTTGACAGGAGCTTCACCCCTCCACTTT. Translation gives CASSLDLTGASPLHF.

The chain combines TRBV29-1 with TRBJ1-2, with 11 bases lining up with TRBD1. V lost 7 bases to trimming and J lost 4 bases; unmatched junction nucleotides: 5. Germline assignment: CDR1 SQVTM and CDR2 ANQGSEA. The length of the CDR3 is 13 residues. The CDR3 reads CSAGQGAGYGYTF. In DNA, the CDR3 is TGCAGCGCTGGACAGGGGGCGGGCTATGGCTACACCTTC.

This clone occurred a few times. The chain has TRBV29-1 and TRBJ2-3; D gene uncertain. The CDR3 runs to 13 residues. The V gene's germline CDR1 is SQVTM and CDR2 ANQGSEA. CDR3 region: CTFYGSGSDTQYF. DNA of the CDR3: TGCACCTTCTATGGGTCCGGCTCAGATACGCAGTATTTT.

This chain connects TRBV6-5 to TRBJ1-4, with D unresolved. V was cut by 6 bases and J by 7 bases, with 15 bases left in between. This CDR3 contains 14 residues. CDR1 is MNHEY and CDR2 is SVGAGI in the germline V gene. CDR3 loop: CASSLTFGGEKLFF. In DNA form, the CDR3 reads TGTGCCAGCAGCCTTACTTTCGGAGGTGAAAAACTGTTTTTT.

V is TRBV28 and J is TRBJ1-6, with TRBD1 as a possible D gene (5 bases). Trimming removed 5 bases from V and 10 bases from J, with 15 bases in between. CDR1 MDHEN and CDR2 SYDVKM come from the germline V gene. There are 14 residues in the CDR3. The CDR3 DNA sequence: TGTGCCAGCAGTATGGACCAGGGAGGATCACCCCTCCACTTT. As protein: CASSMDQGGSPLHF.

The chain carries TRBV18 and TRBJ2-3; D not resolved. CDR1 is KGHSH, CDR2 LQKENI, per germline. The CDR3 consists of 12 residues. Deletions cut 2 bases from V and 6 bases from J, with 6 bases between. CDR3 in amino acids: CASSPKLDTQYF. The CDR3 nucleotides are TGTGCCAGCTCACCAAAGCTGGATACGCAGTATTTT.

The CDR3 loop is CATSRGGSKNIQYF. In nucleotides, the CDR3 is TGTGCCACCAGCAGGGGGGGTTCCAAAAACATTCAGTACTTC. V gene TRBV15 combines with J gene TRBJ2-4, with D possibly TRBD2 on 6 matching bases. Germline V gene sequence: CDR1 LNHNV, CDR2 YYDKDF (reference sequence). V lost 3 bases and J 2 bases, leaving 8 bases between the germline ends. This CDR3 has 14 residues.

The chain carries TRBV7-2 and TRBJ2-4; D could derive from TRBD1 or TRBD2 (7 bases each). V lost 5 bases, J lost 7 bases, and 12 bases lay in between. CDR1 SGHTA and CDR2 FQGNSA come from the germline V gene. The CDR3 contains 13 residues. CDR3 DNA sequence: TGTGCCAGCAGCCCCCAGGGGGGGAACATTCAGTACTTC. This encodes CASSPQGGNIQYF.

V and J are TRBV7-2 and TRBJ1-3; D is unclear. Deletions cut 2 bases from V and 0 bases from J, with 11 bases between. Germline CDR1 reads SGHTA; CDR2 reads FQGNSA. The CDR3 runs 16 residues. This CDR3 is CASSLFQALSGNTIYF. DNA of the CDR3: TGTGCCAGCAGCTTATTTCAGGCCCTCTCTGGAAACACCATATATTTT. The entire variable domain, with the rest obtained from reference TRBV7-2 and TRBJ1-3, is as follows: GAGVSQSPSNKVTEKGKDVELRCDPISGHTALYWYRQSLGQGLEFLIYFQGNSAPDKSGLPSDRFSAERTGGSVSTLTIQRTQQEDSAVYLCASSLFQALSGNTIYFGEGSWLTVV.

As DNA, the CDR3 is TGTGCCAGTAGTAGCTTAGCGGGGAGGGTTAAGAATGAGCAGTTCTTC. Its translation is CASSSLAGRVKNEQFF. The rearrangement joins TRBV19 to TRBJ2-1, with 8 bases identical to TRBD2. Germline V gene lookup returns CDR1 LNHDA and CDR2 SQIVND (reference sequence). The CDR3 consists of 16 residues. After removal of 4 bases from V and 7 bases from J, the junction contained 12 bases not matched to a gene.